This TCR beta chain was sequenced for a study of human T cells and chemical hapten exposure. Study findings and constraints: Having alopecia, donors may respond immunologically unlike healthy people.

Germline-derived CDR1 and CDR2 are SGHAT and FQNNGV. This CDR3 contains 16 residues. V was shortened by 7 bases and J by 2 bases, with 19 bases between the two germline ends. A single record per CDR3 protein comes from TCRdb applying MiXCR to the RACE reads. The sample holds a few hundred thousand distinct CDR3 sequences, about 5.4% seen once. This clonotype was seen a few times. The antigen remains undetermined. The time point here: pre-sensitization, week 0. Treatment noted: therapeutic diphenylcyclopropenone sensitization with weekly scalp DPC. This receptor was identified in a woman younger than 30 with alopecia areata. Some clones in this sample may be carry-over from other donors' samples. This chain uses TRBV11-2 with TRBJ2-3, with D tentatively TRBD2 (6 bases). The source was whole blood, collected in connection with sensitization to the hapten diphenylcyclopropenone (DPC). CDR3 DNA: TGTGCCAGCATGATTACAAGAGGAGGGCTCACAGATACGCAGTATTTT. This sequence encodes CASMITRGGLTDTQYF.